The sequence of this T cell receptor beta chain was determined in a study of T cells in Graves' hyperthyroidism and ophthalmopathy. Study outcomes and limitations: Among thyroid clonotypes expanded above 0.001, most also appeared in blood. The model anticipated ophthalmopathy a median approximately six months pre-onset. Patients with ophthalmopathy were separated from those with stable hyperthyroidism by a 13 V-J model.

About 10 ml of fresh peripheral blood supplied the PBMCs. As regards this clonotype: The antigen remains unidentified.

TCR beta CDR3 sequences were amplified from RNA transcripts. The HTBI primer set served for first-round RT-PCR of the TCR CDR3. TCRdb reprocessed the multiplex PCR reads via MiXCR and lists one record per CDR3 protein. The sample lists some 700,000 distinct CDR3 sequences; 17% were seen once. Germline values: CDR1 MDHEN, CDR2 SYDVKM. The length of the CDR3 is 13 residues. V lost 2 bases to trimming and J lost 7 bases; unmatched junction nucleotides: 4. The chain employs TRBV28 and TRBJ2-7, with 8 bases aligning to TRBD1. The sample comprised blood. The receptor's source is a middle-aged man with Graves' hyperthyroidism. CDR3 sequence (DNA): TGTGCCAGCAGTTTACAGGGGGCAGGGGAGCAGTACTTC. Residues: CASSLQGAGEQYF.